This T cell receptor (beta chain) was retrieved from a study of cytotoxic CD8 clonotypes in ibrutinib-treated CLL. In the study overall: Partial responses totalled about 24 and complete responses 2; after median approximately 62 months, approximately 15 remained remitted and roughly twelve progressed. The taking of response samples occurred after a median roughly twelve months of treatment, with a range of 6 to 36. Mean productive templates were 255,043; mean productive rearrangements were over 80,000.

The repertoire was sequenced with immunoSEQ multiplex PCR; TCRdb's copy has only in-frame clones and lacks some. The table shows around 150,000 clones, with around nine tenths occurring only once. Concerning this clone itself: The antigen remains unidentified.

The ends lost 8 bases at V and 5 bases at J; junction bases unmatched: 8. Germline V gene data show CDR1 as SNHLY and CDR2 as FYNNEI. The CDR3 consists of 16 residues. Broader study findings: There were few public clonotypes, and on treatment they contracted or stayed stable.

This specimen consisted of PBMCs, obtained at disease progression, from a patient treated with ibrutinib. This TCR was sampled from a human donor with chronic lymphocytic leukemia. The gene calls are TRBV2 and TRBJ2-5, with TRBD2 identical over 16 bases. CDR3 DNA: TGTGCCAGCGGAGGGACTAGCGGGAGGGTGGGTGAGACCCAGTACTTC. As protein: CASGGTSGRVGETQYF.